Listed here are 10 T cell receptor beta chains from one sample, sequenced in a study of blood T cell repertoires in COVID-19. Only in-frame clones appear in the TCRdb table, and some are missing; sequencing was by immunoSEQ multiplex PCR. The data hold around 95,000 clones, with roughly 85% observed a single time. Sequenced material: peripheral blood. The receptors come from an older man with active or convalescent COVID-19.

The V and J genes are TRBV2 and TRBJ2-7, with 7 bases matching TRBD1. Germline-derived CDR1 and CDR2 are SNHLY and FYNNEI. Losses at the gene ends were 1 base for V and 7 bases for J; bases not matched to a gene: 10. This CDR3 has 15 amino acids. This CDR3 reads CASSEDRGPRGEQYF. The CDR3 DNA reads TGTGCCAGCAGTGAAGACAGGGGCCCGAGGGGGGAGCAGTACTTC.

This chain connects TRBV10-3 to TRBJ2-7, with D tentatively TRBD2 (7 bases). Per the germline V gene, CDR1 is ENHRY and CDR2 is SYGVKD. With 8 bases removed from V and 2 bases from J, the gap between germline ends came to 10 bases. CDR3 size: 12 residues. The CDR3 loop reads CAIGEGAYEQYF. CDR3 DNA sequence: TGTGCCATCGGGGAGGGGGCCTACGAGCAGTACTTC.

This sequence joins TRBV5-1 and TRBJ2-3; D may be TRBD2 (7 bases). The germline CDR1 and CDR2 sequences are SGHRS and YFSETQ. The CDR3 sequence is 15 residues long. V shed 0 bases and J shed 2 bases, with 10 bases lying between them. CDR3 in amino acids: CASSLAGGPTDTQYF. For the CDR3, the DNA is TGCGCCAGCAGCTTGGCCGGGGGGCCCACAGATACGCAGTATTTT.

V usage is TRBV6-5 and J usage is TRBJ2-3, with D possibly being TRBD1 (7 bases). Germline assignment: CDR1 MNHEY and CDR2 SVGAGI. Trimming removed 10 bases from V and 4 bases from J, with 18 bases in between. The CDR3 length is 14 residues. The CDR3 reads CATGRDSTADTQYF. CDR3 DNA: TGTGCCACCGGGCGGGACAGCACAGCAGATACGCAGTATTTT.

The chain couples TRBV3-1 (or the pseudogene TRBV3-2) to TRBJ2-7; 7 positions agree with TRBD2. Germline CDR1 and CDR2: LGHDT and YNNKEL (reference sequence). V gave up 6 bases and J gave up 7 bases; unmatched junction bases: 24. The CDR3 is 18 amino acids. The CDR3 loop reads CASSPTGSEGTNRREQYF. The CDR3, as DNA: TGTGCCAGCAGTCCTACCGGGTCGGAGGGGACTAATAGGAGGGAGCAGTACTTC.

This clone appeared once. The J gene is TRBJ2-5, the V gene TRBV27; D perhaps matches TRBD2 (7 bases). The V end was cut by 5 bases, the J end by 5 bases, with 12 bases between. Germline CDR1 and CDR2: MNHEY and SMNVEV (reference sequence). The CDR3 sequence is 13 residues long. The CDR3 reads CASSPGRGETQYF. CDR3 DNA: TGTGCCAGCAGTCCAGGGAGGGGGGAGACCCAGTACTTC.

The chain employs TRBV30 and TRBJ2-7, with 13 bases identical to TRBD2. CDR3 length equals 14 residues. The V gene end was trimmed by 3 bases and the J gene end by 6 bases; junction bases not matched to a gene: 5. Germline lookup yields CDR1 GTSNPN and CDR2 SVGIG (reference sequence). CDR3 in amino acids: CAWRRTSGSSEQYF. The CDR3 region has the DNA TGTGCCTGGAGGAGGACTAGCGGGAGTTCCGAGCAGTACTTC.

V usage is TRBV6-1 and J usage is TRBJ1-2; 7 bases map to TRBD1. Trimming at V came to 10 bases and at J to 3 bases, leaving 14 bases not matched to a gene. Per the germline V gene, CDR1 is MNHNS and CDR2 is SASEGT. The CDR3 totals 15 residues. CDR3 nucleotide sequence: TGTGCCACCCAGGGGGAAGTAGGGACCGACTATGGCTACACCTTC. It encodes CATQGEVGTDYGYTF.

V is TRBV4-2 and J is TRBJ2-7; 11 bases are a match to TRBD1. The CDR3 runs 17 residues. Germline CDR1 LGHNA, CDR2 YNFKEQ. Unmatched junction bases numbered 10, after V lost 1 base and J lost 5 bases. The chain's CDR3 is CASSQGPGTGGSDEQYF. In nucleotides, the CDR3 is TGTGCCAGCAGCCAAGGGCCCGGGACAGGGGGATCGGACGAGCAGTACTTC.

This clone is a singleton in its sample. The genes are TRBV4-1 and TRBJ1-1; D gene uncertain. Germline V gene data show CDR1 as MGHRA and CDR2 as YSYEKL. The V end was cut by 0 bases, the J end by 1 base, with 12 bases between. This CDR3 comprises 16 residues. The CDR3 nucleotides are TGCGCCAGCAGCCAAGATCACGCAGGCGCGAACACTGAAGCTTTCTTT. Its translation: CASSQDHAGANTEAFF.